This T cell receptor (beta chain) was recorded in a study of T-cell reconstitution after alpha-beta-depleted transplantation in children. V gave up 4 bases and J gave up 5 bases; unmatched junction bases: 11. Germline V gene lookup returns CDR1 MDHEN and CDR2 SYDVKM. The CDR3 runs to 15 residues. Molecular barcoding with unique molecular identifiers was used for the TCRbeta library. One entry per CDR3 protein, called by TCRdb with MiXCR from the PCR reads. The top ten clones hold less than 15% of a sample with roughly 160,000 distinct CDR3 sequences, around 10% of them seen once. Study results and limitations: At one year after transplant, newly produced T cells mostly accounted for T-cell counts and diversity.

The table lists this clonotype with many counts. The antigen is unknown. The V gene is TRBV28, the J gene TRBJ2-7, with 7 bases that match TRBD1. The material sequenced was PBMCs, taken before TCRalphabeta/CD19-depleted stem cell transplant. The TCR sequence derives from a boy under 10 years old with acute myeloid leukemia, due to receive a stem cell transplant. DNA of the CDR3: TGTGCCAGCAGTTCCCCCGGGACAGCCTTAGACGAGCAGTACTTC. It codes for CASSSPGTALDEQYF.